Presented here are 22 T cell receptor beta chains from one specimen sequenced in a study of cytomegalovirus exposure and HLA in healthy donors. The PCR made use of 60 Vbeta and 13 Jbeta primers. Only in-frame clones appear in the TCRdb table, and some are missing; sequencing was by immunoSEQ multiplex PCR. The sample lists about 150,000 clones; about 64% were seen once. The sequenced material came from PBMCs. The source of these receptors is a man between 60 and 75 years old in good health and CMV-seronegative.

This chain connects TRBV4-1 to TRBJ1-5; TRBD1 matches 7 bases. The junction had 7 bases not matched to a gene; V was cut back by 0 bases and J by 2 bases. CDR1 is MGHRA, CDR2 YSYEKL, per germline. The length of the CDR3 is 17 residues. CDR3 loop: CASSQDPTGVGNQPQHF. CDR3 DNA sequence: TGCGCCAGCAGCCAAGACCCCACAGGGGTAGGCAATCAGCCCCAGCATTTT.

The rearrangement uses TRBV19 and TRBJ1-5; D is ambiguous. The germline V gene has CDR1 LNHDA and CDR2 SQIVND (reference sequence). Between the trimmed V and J ends, which lost 3 bases and 6 bases, there was a span of 9 bases. The CDR3 contains 13 residues. Here the CDR3 reads CASSIEVRQPQHF. The DNA for the CDR3 is TGTGCCAGTAGTATCGAGGTTCGTCAGCCCCAGCATTTT.

The chain recombines TRBV28 with TRBJ1-1, with a weak D call TRBD1 (6 bases). Germline V gene sequence: CDR1 MDHEN, CDR2 SYDVKM. The CDR3 extends over 14 amino acids. V shed 3 bases and J shed 6 bases, with 14 bases lying between them. The CDR3 nucleotides read TGTGCCAGCAGTTTCCCCGACAGGCAGGCTGAAGCTTTCTTT. Its protein is CASSFPDRQAEAFF. Full variable domain (missing parts from reference TRBV28 and TRBJ1-1): DVKVTQSSRYLVKRTGEKVFLECVQDMDHENMFWYRQDPGLGLRLIYFSYDVKMKEKGDIPEGYSVSREKKERFSLILESASTNQTSMYLCASSFPDRQAEAFFGQGTRLTVV.

V is TRBV6-5 and J is TRBJ2-3; 7 positions agree with TRBD1. This CDR3 comprises 14 residues. V was clipped by 6 bases and J by 2 bases; unmatched bases: 5. CDR1 and CDR2 from the germline V gene are MNHEY and SVGAGI. The CDR3 protein is CASSQDRDTDTQYF. The CDR3 coding sequence is TGTGCCAGCAGCCAAGACAGGGACACAGATACGCAGTATTTT.

CDR3 in DNA: TGTGCCAGCAACCTTAAGACAGGGAACTATGGCTACACCTTC. Protein product: CASNLKTGNYGYTF. The rearrangement links TRBV5-6 to TRBJ1-2; 7 bases match TRBD1. The CDR3 loop spans 14 amino acids. V lost 6 bases to trimming and J lost 2 bases; unmatched junction nucleotides: 7. The V gene's germline CDR1 is SGHDT and CDR2 YYEEEE.

This clone was detected a few times. The chain joins TRBV6-5 to TRBJ2-2; D perhaps matches TRBD1 (6 bases). V was pared by 0 bases and J by 1 base, with 6 bases between. CDR1 and CDR2 from the germline V gene are MNHEY and SVGAGI. The CDR3 length is 15 residues. The CDR3 DNA sequence: TGTGCCAGCAGTTACTCGGGACAGAACACCGGGGAGCTGTTTTTT. Its translation is CASSYSGQNTGELFF.

Only a few counts were recorded for this clone. This chain uses TRBV28 with TRBJ2-7; no definite D call. Germline V gene lookup returns CDR1 MDHEN and CDR2 SYDVKM. The CDR3 spans 11 residues. Trimming cost V 4 bases and J 7 bases, with 8 bases left between them. CDR3 amino acids: CASSYREEQYF. The CDR3 nucleotides are TGTGCCAGCAGTTACCGAGAGGAGCAGTACTTC.

The J gene is TRBJ2-7, the V gene TRBV10-1, with unresolved D. The CDR3 consists of 12 residues. Trimming stripped 2 bases from V and 3 bases from J, with 5 bases between. CDR1 is WNHNN, CDR2 SYGVQD, per germline (reference sequence). CDR3 in amino acids: CASSETGYEQYF. CDR3 bases: TGCGCCAGCAGTGAGACGGGCTACGAGCAGTACTTC.

The chain links TRBV7-9 to TRBJ2-5, with D possibly being TRBD2 (6 bases). Germline values: CDR1 SEHNR, CDR2 FQNEAQ (reference sequence). V was shortened by 6 bases and J by 3 bases, with 11 bases between the two germline ends. This CDR3 has 13 amino acids. This CDR3 is CASSSEGEETQYF. In DNA form, the CDR3 reads TGTGCCAGCAGTTCGGAGGGAGAAGAGACCCAGTACTTC.

The chain employs TRBV29-1 and TRBJ1-4, with TRBD1 as a possible D gene (6 bases). The germline V and J ends were trimmed by 7 bases and 8 bases, with 17 bases remaining between them. The CDR3 has 13 residues. Germline lookup yields CDR1 SQVTM and CDR2 ANQGSEA. CDR3 in DNA: TGCAGCGCGGGAGGGGGGACCGGAGAAAAACTGTTTTTT. Amino acids: CSAGGGTGEKLFF. Supplemented by reference TRBV29-1 and TRBJ1-4, the full variable domain reads SAVISQKPSRDICQRGTSLTIQCQVDSQVTMMFWYRQQPGQSLTLIATANQGSEATYESGFVIDKFPISRPNLTFSTLTVSNMSPEDSSIYLCSAGGGTGEKLFFGSGTQLSVL.

Turning to this clone: The junction shows a germline mismatch at one end, possibly a read error. This sequence joins TRBV7-9 and TRBJ2-7; unclear D gene. Per the germline V gene, CDR1 is SEHNR and CDR2 is FQNEAQ (reference sequence). The CDR3 loop spans 11 amino acids. The CDR3 spells CASSSDAPGDF. DNA for the CDR3: TGTGCCAGCAGCTCTGACGCGCCAGGCGACTTC.

The chain has TRBV7-7 and TRBJ2-1, with 11 bases identical to TRBD2. Germline CDR1 SSHAT, CDR2 FNYEAQ (reference sequence). The CDR3 has 14 residues. V gave up 5 bases and J gave up 5 bases; unmatched junction bases: 2. CDR3 in amino acids: CASSVGLADNEQFF. CDR3 DNA sequence: TGTGCCAGCAGCGTGGGACTAGCGGACAATGAGCAGTTCTTC.

J is TRBJ1-1 and V is TRBV7-3; D is uncertain. The germline V gene has CDR1 SGHTA and CDR2 FQGTGA. There are 13 residues in the CDR3. V was clipped by 0 bases and J by 4 bases, with 6 bases between them. The CDR3 bases are TGTGCCAGCAGCTTAACGAGTGCCACTGAAGCTTTCTTT. Translating it yields CASSLTSATEAFF.

The chain couples TRBV13 to TRBJ2-7, with TRBD1 identical over 8 bases. This CDR3 region has 13 residues. Germline V gene sequence: CDR1 PRHDT, CDR2 FYEKMQ (reference sequence). V was pared by 4 bases and J by 5 bases, with 4 bases of the junction left unmatched. The CDR3 nucleotides are TGTGCCAGCAGCTCGATCAGGGGGCACGAGCAGTACTTC. This translates into CASSSIRGHEQYF.

This sequence joins TRBV28 and TRBJ2-7; the match to TRBD2 covers 9 bases. This CDR3 comprises 16 residues. Germline assignment: CDR1 MDHEN and CDR2 SYDVKM. V lost 4 bases and J lost 4; bases outside the gene matches: 11. The CDR3 here is CASSSLGGRAEYEQYF. Written as DNA, the CDR3 is TGTGCCAGCAGTTCCTTGGGCGGGAGGGCGGAGTACGAGCAGTACTTC.

The gene calls are TRBV18 and TRBJ1-5; D perhaps matches TRBD1 (5 bases). Germline values: CDR1 KGHSH, CDR2 LQKENI. The V end lost 2 bases, the J end lost 1 base, and 9 bases lay between the germline ends. This CDR3 has 15 amino acids. The CDR3 protein is CASSPGRGSNQPQHF. Written as DNA, the CDR3 is TGTGCCAGCTCACCAGGGAGGGGCAGCAATCAGCCCCAGCATTTT.

This clone has only a few counts. This chain links TRBV29-1 with TRBJ2-1; 14 bases are a match to TRBD2. The ends lost 8 bases at V and 10 bases at J; junction bases unmatched: 7. Germline CDR1 and CDR2: SQVTM and ANQGSEA. The CDR3 loop spans 13 amino acids. Here the CDR3 DNA reads TGCAGCTCCTGGGGACTAGCGGGAGAGGAGCAGTTCTTC. This sequence encodes CSSWGLAGEEQFF.

V usage is TRBV10-2 and J usage is TRBJ1-5; no definite D call. Trimming stripped 3 bases from V and 3 bases from J, with 15 bases between. Germline loops: CDR1 WSHSY, CDR2 SAAADI. The CDR3 has 16 amino acids. CDR3 in DNA: TGCGCCAGCAGTGATAATGGCCCGCGGTCCAATCAGCCCCAGCATTTT. This gives the protein CASSDNGPRSNQPQHF.

V gene TRBV4-2 combines with J gene TRBJ2-1; 9 positions agree with TRBD1. Germline V lookup: CDR1 LGHNA, CDR2 YNFKEQ. The CDR3 has 19 amino acids. V lost 4 bases, J lost 3 bases, and 16 bases stayed unmatched. For the CDR3, the DNA is TGTGCCAGCAGCCCTCAGGACAGGGGAGGCCCAACTATCTACAATGAGCAGTTCTTC. Protein product: CASSPQDRGGPTIYNEQFF.

The chain uses TRBV7-9 and TRBJ2-7; D may be TRBD2 (6 bases). V was cut by 5 bases and J by 7 bases, with 15 bases left in between. The CDR3 length is 13 residues. Germline V CDR1 and CDR2: SEHNR, FQNEAQ (reference sequence). Here the CDR3 DNA reads TGTGCCAGCAGCCTTTCGGGGGTGAGGGAGCAGTACTTC. It specifies CASSLSGVREQYF.

The V and J genes are TRBV6-5 and TRBJ1-5; a possible D gene is TRBD1 (6 bases). This CDR3 region has 16 residues. V was clipped by 4 bases and J by 6 bases, with 19 bases between them. The germline V gene encodes CDR1 MNHEY and CDR2 SVGAGI. The CDR3 sequence: CASSSLIQGRVQPQHF. CDR3 nucleotides: TGTGCCAGCAGTTCCCTGATACAGGGACGAGTTCAGCCCCAGCATTTT.

The rearrangement joins TRBV6-4 to TRBJ1-2; 7 bases line up with TRBD1. Germline V gives CDR1 MRHNA, CDR2 SNTAGT. CDR3 length: 14 amino acids. V lost 6 bases, J lost 1 base, and 5 bases stayed unmatched. The CDR3 DNA follows: TGTGCCAGCAGGCGGGACAGCGGTAACTATGGCTACACCTTC. Translated, it gives CASRRDSGNYGYTF.